The T cell receptor beta chain under discussion was sequenced for a study of shared clonotypes between healthy human individuals. Whole-study context: CD4 naive cells filled three plates per donor, CD4 memory three, CD8 naive two and CD8 memory one.

Data came from immunoSEQ multiplex PCR; TCRdb stores just in-frame clones and leaves some out. The table records 2.5 million or so clones, over 85% of them present only once. There were only Caucasian adults among the donors, and all lived in Nashville, Tennessee. CD4+ cell separation produced CD45RA+ naive and CD45RA-negative memory subsets. General study results and limits: It was observed that 5% to 6.5% of naive CD4 clonotypes were shared across several donors.

The CDR3 is 13 amino acids. With regard to this clone: Its antigen is still unknown.

This sequence joins TRBV21-1 and TRBJ2-2. TRBV21-1 is termed a pseudogene. The clonotype was recovered from a young man in good health. What was sequenced was naive CD4+ T cells sorted from blood. Described subset: CD45RA+ positively selected. CDR3 in DNA: TGTGCCAGCAGCAAACTGGGGACCGGGGAGCTGTTTTTT. Translated: CASSKLGTGELFF.